This T cell receptor beta chain was sequenced during a study of blood T cell repertoires in COVID-19. The repertoire was sequenced with immunoSEQ multiplex PCR; TCRdb's copy has only in-frame clones and lacks some. The sample includes hundreds of thousands of clones, 85% to 90% seen only once; the top ten take around 1.1%. This CDR3 spans 16 amino acids. Per the germline V gene, CDR1 is MGHRA and CDR2 is YSYEKL. V was trimmed by 1 base and J by 4 bases, leaving 16 bases between them. This sequence originates from a man younger than 40 who had recovered from COVID-19. What was sequenced was PBMCs or T cells enriched from blood (not recorded which). J is TRBJ2-5 and V is TRBV4-1; D might be TRBD1 (5 bases). The CDR3 region is CASSQVSRVGLETQYF. In nucleotides, the CDR3 is TGCGCCAGCAGCCAAGTATCCAGGGTGGGGTTAGAGACCCAGTACTTC.